This T cell receptor beta chain was found in a study of blood T cell repertoires in COVID-19. Study-wide context: COVID-19 samples collected from the United States, Italy and Spain covered acute and convalescent phases.

Per the authors' pipeline: Reference gene primer amplification gave estimated nucleated cell counts. Libraries were prepared by immunoSEQ multiplex PCR; TCRdb keeps only in-frame clonotypes and omits some of them. The V and J calls and clone size were taken over from that table, and D and trimming were inferred from the DNA. The repertoire holds about 170,000 clones, with 65% to 90% as singletons. CDR3 length: 16 amino acids. The V and J ends lost 3 bases and 5 bases, in that order; junction bases with no gene match: 10. Germline loops: CDR1 SGHRS, CDR2 YFSETQ. This clonotype was obtained from a woman aged 35 to 49 with COVID-19, enrolled during active disease. The sequenced material came from peripheral blood. The gene calls are TRBV5-1 and TRBJ2-5; TRBD1 matches at 10 bases. The CDR3 sequence: CASSSSGQGGWETQYF. The DNA of the CDR3 is TGCGCCAGCAGCTCGTCCGGACAGGGGGGTTGGGAGACCCAGTACTTC.